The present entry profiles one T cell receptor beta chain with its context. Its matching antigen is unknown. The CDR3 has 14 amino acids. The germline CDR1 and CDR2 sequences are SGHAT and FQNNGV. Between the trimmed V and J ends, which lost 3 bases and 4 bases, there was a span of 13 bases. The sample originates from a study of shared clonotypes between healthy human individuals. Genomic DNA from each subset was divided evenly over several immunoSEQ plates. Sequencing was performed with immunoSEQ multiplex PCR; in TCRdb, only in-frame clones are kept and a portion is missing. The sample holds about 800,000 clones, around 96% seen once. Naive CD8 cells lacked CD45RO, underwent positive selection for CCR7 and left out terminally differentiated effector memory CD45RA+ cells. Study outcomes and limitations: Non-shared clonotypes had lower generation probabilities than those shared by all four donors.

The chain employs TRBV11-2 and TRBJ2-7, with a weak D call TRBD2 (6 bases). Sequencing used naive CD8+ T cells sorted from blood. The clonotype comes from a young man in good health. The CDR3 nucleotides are TGTGCCAGCAGCTTCCCCGGGGGAACATACGAGCAGTACTTC. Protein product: CASSFPGGTYEQYF.